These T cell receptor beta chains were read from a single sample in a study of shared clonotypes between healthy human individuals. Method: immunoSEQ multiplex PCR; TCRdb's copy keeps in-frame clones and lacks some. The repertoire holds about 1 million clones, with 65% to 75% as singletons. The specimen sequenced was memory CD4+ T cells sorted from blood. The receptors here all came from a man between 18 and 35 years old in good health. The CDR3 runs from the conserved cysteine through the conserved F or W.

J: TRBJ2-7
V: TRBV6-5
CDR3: CASSYRNEQYF

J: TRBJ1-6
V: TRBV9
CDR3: CASSGPRDRVNSPLHF

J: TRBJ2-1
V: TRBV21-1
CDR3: CASAKGSSGRVANEQFF

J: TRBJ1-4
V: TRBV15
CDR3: CATSRDSGTGAEKLFF

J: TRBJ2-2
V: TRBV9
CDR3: CASSVSAGAHTGELFF

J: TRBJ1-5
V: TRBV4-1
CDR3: CASSQEGGQPQHF

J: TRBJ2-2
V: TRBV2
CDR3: CASSLQGKNTGELFF

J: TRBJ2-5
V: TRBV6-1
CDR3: CASGQAQETQYF

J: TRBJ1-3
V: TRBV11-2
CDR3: CASSLEGRPENTIYF

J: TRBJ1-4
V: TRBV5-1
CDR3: CASSLFSRAGTGDEKLFF

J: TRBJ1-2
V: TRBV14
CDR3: CASSQDRSGGGYTF

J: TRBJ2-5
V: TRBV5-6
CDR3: CASSLRRDGVGETQYF

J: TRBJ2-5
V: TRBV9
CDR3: CASSINGGEETQYF

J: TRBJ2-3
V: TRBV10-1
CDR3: CASSRDSTDTQYF